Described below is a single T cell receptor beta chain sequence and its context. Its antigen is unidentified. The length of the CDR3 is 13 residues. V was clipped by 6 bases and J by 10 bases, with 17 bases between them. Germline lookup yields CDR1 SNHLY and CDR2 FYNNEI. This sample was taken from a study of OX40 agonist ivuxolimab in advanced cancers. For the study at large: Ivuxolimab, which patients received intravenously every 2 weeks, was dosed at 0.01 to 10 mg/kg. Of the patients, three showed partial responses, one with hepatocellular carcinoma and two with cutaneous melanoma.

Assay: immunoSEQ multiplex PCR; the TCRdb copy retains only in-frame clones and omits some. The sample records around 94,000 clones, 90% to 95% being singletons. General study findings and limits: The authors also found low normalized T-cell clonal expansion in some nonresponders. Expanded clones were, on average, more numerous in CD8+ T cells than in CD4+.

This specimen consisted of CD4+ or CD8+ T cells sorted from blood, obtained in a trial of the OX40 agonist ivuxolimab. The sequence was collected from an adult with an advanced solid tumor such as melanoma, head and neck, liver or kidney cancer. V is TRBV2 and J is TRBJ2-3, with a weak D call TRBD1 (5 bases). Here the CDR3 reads CASSLDDSVPQYF. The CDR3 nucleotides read TGTGCCAGCAGCCTGGACGACAGTGTCCCGCAGTATTTT.